This T cell receptor (beta chain) was captured by sequencing in a study of human T cells and chemical hapten exposure. Study-wide background: Donors were sensitized with 2% DPC on the upper inner arm. For the roughly 23-week duration of the study, patients were given weekly doses of diphenylcyclopropenone on the scalp. The patch tests put 0.01% DPC on the skin of the upper back and were read 6 days later.

Time point: patch test 2, 6 weeks after DPC sensitization. Documented treatment: therapeutic diphenylcyclopropenone sensitization with weekly scalp DPC. This clonotype came up a few times. Its antigen is currently unknown. This CDR3 comprises 18 residues. The junction had 13 bases not matched to a gene; V was cut back by 5 bases and J by 2 bases. TCRdb recomputed calls from the RACE reads with MiXCR, one row per CDR3 protein. The sample comprises fewer than 150,000 distinct CDR3 sequences, roughly 12% of which are singletons, and less than 1.5% rests with the top ten. Study-wide results and caveats: The study found expanded TCRs formed significantly more large CDR3 similarity clusters than controls.

The source was whole blood, collected in connection with sensitization to the hapten diphenylcyclopropenone (DPC). The chain links TRBV12-3 or TRBV12-4 to TRBJ2-2, with 8 positions matching TRBD2. The clonotype was recovered from a woman aged 50 to 65 with alopecia areata. Some clones in this sample may be carry-over from other donors' samples. The CDR3 nucleotides read TGTGCCAGCAGTGCCCTCGGACCGAGCGGGAGAAACACCGGGGAGCTGTTTTTT. Translated, it gives CASSALGPSGRNTGELFF.